This T cell receptor (beta chain) comes out of a study of cytomegalovirus exposure and HLA in healthy donors. Overall study results and limits: HLA alleles showed associations with around 15,000 TCR beta sequences in a later analysis, at a 0.05 false discovery rate. Cytomegalovirus-associated status was assigned to about 160 TCR beta chains. An analysis was carried out later, and it reportedly showed fewer N-insertions in an Asian-associated ancestry cluster than the approximately 610-donor mean. Further analysis, carried out later, found HLA-associated TCR beta chains more clonally expanded than equally common other chains.

Germline CDR1 SGHTA, CDR2 FQGNSA. The CDR3 is made up of 15 amino acids. V gave up 4 bases and J gave up 7 bases; unmatched junction bases: 6. Primers: 60 Vbeta forward and 13 Jbeta reverse. Assay: immunoSEQ multiplex PCR; the TCRdb copy retains only in-frame clones and omits some. The sample contains about 56,000 clones, about 80% of which appear only once. This clone has a handful of counts. The antigen is undetermined. Sequencing used PBMCs. J is TRBJ1-4 and V is TRBV7-2; 10 bases match TRBD1. The receptor was derived from a middle-aged man in good health and CMV-seronegative. The CDR3 spells CASSSDRGLSEKLFF. CDR3 nucleotides: TGTGCCAGCAGCTCGGACAGGGGGTTGAGTGAAAAACTGTTTTTT.